This T cell receptor (beta chain) was identified in a study of cytomegalovirus exposure and HLA in healthy donors. Regarding donors, all were healthy bone marrow donors. PCR was performed using 60 Vbeta and 13 Jbeta primers. Measured with immunoSEQ multiplex PCR; TCRdb has only the in-frame clones, and not every one. The sample carries tens of thousands of clones, 7.6% recorded once. This clone was picked up a small number of times. Antigen: not known. Germline CDR1 is KGHSH and CDR2 is LQKENI. V lost 4 bases and J 5 bases, leaving 23 bases between the germline ends. The length of the CDR3 is 17 residues. Study-level points and caveats: A missense variant in DCLRE1C was later tied to TCR beta V- and J-gene trimming. Most CMV-associated TCR beta chains appeared HLA-restricted in a later analysis. Researchers had no immune exposure information except CMV serostatus available.

V usage is TRBV18 and J usage is TRBJ1-2; D is perhaps TRBD1 (5 bases). This receptor was identified in a man over 45 in good health and CMV-seronegative. Sequencing was done on a sample of PBMCs. CDR3 loop: CASSLRGYGGIGYGYTF. As DNA, the CDR3 is TGTGCCAGCTCACTACGGGGGTACGGCGGCATAGGGTATGGCTACACCTTC.